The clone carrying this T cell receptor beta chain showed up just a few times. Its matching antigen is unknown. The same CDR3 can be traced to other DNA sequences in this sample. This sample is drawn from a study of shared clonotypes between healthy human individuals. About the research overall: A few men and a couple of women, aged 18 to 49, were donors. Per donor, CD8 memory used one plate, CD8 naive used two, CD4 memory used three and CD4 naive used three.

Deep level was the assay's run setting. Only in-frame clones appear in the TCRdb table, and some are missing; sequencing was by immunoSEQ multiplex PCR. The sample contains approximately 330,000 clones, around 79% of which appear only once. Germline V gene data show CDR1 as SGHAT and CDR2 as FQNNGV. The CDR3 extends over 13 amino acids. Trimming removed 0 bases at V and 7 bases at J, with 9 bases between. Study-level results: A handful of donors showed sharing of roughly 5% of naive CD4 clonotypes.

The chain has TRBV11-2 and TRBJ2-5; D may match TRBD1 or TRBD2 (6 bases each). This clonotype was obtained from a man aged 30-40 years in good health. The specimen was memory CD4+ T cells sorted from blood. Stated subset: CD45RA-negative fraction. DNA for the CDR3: TGTGCCAGCAGCTTAGACGGAGGGGGGACCCAGTACTTC. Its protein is CASSLDGGGTQYF.